What follows is one T cell receptor (beta chain) and its context. Antigen unknown. This sample is drawn from a study of shared clonotypes between healthy human individuals. Study findings and constraints: All-four-donor shared clonotypes had higher generation probabilities than non-shared clonotypes did.

Splitting of CD4+ cells produced CD45RA+ naive and CD45RA-negative memory subsets. The germline V gene has CDR1 SGHVS and CDR2 FQNEAQ. There are 16 residues in the CDR3. V was clipped by 5 bases and J by 4 bases, with 18 bases between them. Profiling relied on immunoSEQ multiplex PCR, and the TCRdb table lists in-frame clones only, not all of them. The table shows under 2,500,000 clones, with approximately 94% occurring only once. Sequencing was performed on naive CD4+ T cells sorted from blood. Subset reported: CD45RA+ positively selected. The sequence was obtained from a man aged 18-30 years in good health. This sequence joins TRBV7-8 and TRBJ1-3, with D hard to call. The CDR3: CASSPASAGSGNTIYF. Here the CDR3 DNA reads TGTGCCAGCAGCCCGGCGAGTGCCGGGTCAGGAAACACCATATATTTT.